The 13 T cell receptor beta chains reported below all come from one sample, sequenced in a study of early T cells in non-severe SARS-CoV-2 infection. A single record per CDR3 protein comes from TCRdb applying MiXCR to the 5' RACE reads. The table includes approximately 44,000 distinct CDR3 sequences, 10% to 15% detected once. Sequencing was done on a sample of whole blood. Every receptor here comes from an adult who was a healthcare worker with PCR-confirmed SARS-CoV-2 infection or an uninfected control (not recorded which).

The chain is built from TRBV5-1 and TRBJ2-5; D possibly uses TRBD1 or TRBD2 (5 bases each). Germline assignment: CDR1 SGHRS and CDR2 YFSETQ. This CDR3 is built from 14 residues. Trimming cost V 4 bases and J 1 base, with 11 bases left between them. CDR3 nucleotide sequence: TGCGCCAGCAGCCCGGGACGGGCCCAAGAGACCCAGTACTTC. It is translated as CASSPGRAQETQYF.

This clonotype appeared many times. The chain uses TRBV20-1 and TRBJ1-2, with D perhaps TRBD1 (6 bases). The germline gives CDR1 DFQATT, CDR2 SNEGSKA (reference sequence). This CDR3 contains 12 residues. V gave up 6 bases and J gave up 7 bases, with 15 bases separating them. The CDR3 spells CSARTDRSGYTF. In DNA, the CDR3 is TGCAGTGCGAGAACGGACAGATCTGGCTACACCTTC.

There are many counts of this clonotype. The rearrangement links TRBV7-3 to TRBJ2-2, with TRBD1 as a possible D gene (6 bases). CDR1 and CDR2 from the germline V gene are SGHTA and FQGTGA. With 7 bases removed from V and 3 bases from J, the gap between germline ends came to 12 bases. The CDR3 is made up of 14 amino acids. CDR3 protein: CASTQGKDTGELFF. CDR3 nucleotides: TGTGCCAGCACACAGGGAAAGGACACCGGGGAGCTGTTTTTT.

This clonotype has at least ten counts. Written as DNA, the CDR3 is TGTGCCAGCAGCAAAGATGGACAGGGGAACGGCTACACCTTC. Protein: CASSKDGQGNGYTF. The genes are TRBV21-1 and TRBJ1-2; TRBD1, the table's D call, was not compared with the DNA. TRBV21-1 constitutes a pseudogene. The CDR3 is made up of 14 amino acids.

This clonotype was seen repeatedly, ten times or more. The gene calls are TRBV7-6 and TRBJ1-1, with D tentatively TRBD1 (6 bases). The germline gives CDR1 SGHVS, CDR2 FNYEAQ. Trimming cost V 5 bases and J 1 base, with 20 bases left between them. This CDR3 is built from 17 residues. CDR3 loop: CASSPKRRDTWNTEAFF. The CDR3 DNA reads TGTGCCAGCAGCCCTAAACGGCGGGACACCTGGAACACTGAAGCTTTCTTT.

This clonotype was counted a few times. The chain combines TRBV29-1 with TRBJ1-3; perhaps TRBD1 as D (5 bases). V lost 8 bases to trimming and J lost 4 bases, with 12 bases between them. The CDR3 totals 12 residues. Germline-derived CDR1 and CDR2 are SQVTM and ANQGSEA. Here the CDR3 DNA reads TGCAGCTCCTTAGACAGAGGAAACACCATATATTTT. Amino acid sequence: CSSLDRGNTIYF.

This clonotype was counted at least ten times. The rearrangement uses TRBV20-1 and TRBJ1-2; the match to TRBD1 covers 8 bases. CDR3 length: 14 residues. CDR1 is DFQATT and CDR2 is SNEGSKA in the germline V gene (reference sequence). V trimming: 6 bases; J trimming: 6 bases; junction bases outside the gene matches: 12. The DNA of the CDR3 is TGCAGTGCCCTCCTACCCCAGGGGGCGCATGGCTACACCTTC. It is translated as CSALLPQGAHGYTF.

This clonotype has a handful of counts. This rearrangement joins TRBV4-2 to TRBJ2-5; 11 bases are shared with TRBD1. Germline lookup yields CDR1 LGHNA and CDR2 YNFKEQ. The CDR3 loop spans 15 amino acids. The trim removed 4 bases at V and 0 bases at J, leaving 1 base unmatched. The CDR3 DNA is TGTGCCAGCAGCCCGGGACAGGGGGACCAAGAGACCCAGTACTTC. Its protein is CASSPGQGDQETQYF.

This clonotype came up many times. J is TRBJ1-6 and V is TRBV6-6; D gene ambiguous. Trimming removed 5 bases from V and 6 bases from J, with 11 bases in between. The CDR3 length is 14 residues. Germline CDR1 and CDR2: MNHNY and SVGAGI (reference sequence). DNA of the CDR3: TGTGCCAGCAGTCCCCCCGGTCCTAATTCACCCCTCCACTTT. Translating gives CASSPPGPNSPLHF.

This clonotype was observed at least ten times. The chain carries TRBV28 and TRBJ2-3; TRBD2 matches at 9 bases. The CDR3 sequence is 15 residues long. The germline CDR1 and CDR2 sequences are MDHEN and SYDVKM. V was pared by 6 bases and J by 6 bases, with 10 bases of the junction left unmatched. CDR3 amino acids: CASSPTSGEWDTQYF. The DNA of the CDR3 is TGTGCCAGCAGCCCGACTAGCGGAGAATGGGATACGCAGTATTTT.

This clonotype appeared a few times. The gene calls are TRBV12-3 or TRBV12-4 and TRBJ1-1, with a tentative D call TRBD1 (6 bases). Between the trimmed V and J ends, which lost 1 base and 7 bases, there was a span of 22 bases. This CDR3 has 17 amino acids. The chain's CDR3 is CASSLEVTGPGIGEAFF. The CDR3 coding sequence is TGTGCCAGCAGTTTAGAAGTAACAGGGCCAGGAATTGGTGAAGCTTTCTTT.

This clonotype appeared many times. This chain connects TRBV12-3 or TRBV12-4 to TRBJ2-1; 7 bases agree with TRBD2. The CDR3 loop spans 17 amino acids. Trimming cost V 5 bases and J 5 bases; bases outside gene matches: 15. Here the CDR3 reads CASSLDPGGTLDNEQFF. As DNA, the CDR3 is TGTGCCAGCAGTCTAGACCCGGGGGGAACATTGGACAATGAGCAGTTCTTC.

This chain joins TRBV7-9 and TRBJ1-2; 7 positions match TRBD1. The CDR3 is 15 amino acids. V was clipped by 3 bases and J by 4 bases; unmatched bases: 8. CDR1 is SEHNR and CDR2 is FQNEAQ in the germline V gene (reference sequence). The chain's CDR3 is CASSLEGAPIYGYTF. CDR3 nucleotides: TGTGCCAGCAGCTTGGAGGGGGCGCCCATCTATGGCTACACCTTC.